One TCR beta chain is described in this entry. Its cognate antigen is unknown. The entry originates in a study of shared clonotypes between healthy human individuals. CD45RO-negative cells were positively selected for CCR7, leaving out terminally differentiated effector memory CD45RA+ cells. As processed by the authors: Owing to the provision of junction-only sequences devoid of quality scores by immunoSEQ, filtering differed. Assay: immunoSEQ multiplex PCR; the TCRdb copy retains only in-frame clones and omits some. V, J and clone size were drawn from that table, and D and trimming were deduced from the DNA. The repertoire includes about 2,200,000 clones, 85% to 95% of them detected once, and 1.5% to 2% sits in the top ten. Per the germline V gene, CDR1 is ENHRY and CDR2 is SYGVKD. Trimming pared 8 bases from V and 0 bases from J, leaving 14 bases between. The CDR3 spans 15 residues. Study observations and caveats: An effect of sequencing depth on clonotype sharing among donors was expected.

Sample: naive CD8+ T cells from PBMCs. The origin of this receptor is a man aged 18-30 years in good health. Some clones in this sample may be carry-over from other donors' samples. The rearrangement uses TRBV10-3 and TRBJ1-3; D unresolved. The CDR3 is CAILRDDHSGNTIYF. The DNA of the CDR3 is TGTGCCATCCTAAGGGATGATCACTCTGGAAACACCATATATTTT.